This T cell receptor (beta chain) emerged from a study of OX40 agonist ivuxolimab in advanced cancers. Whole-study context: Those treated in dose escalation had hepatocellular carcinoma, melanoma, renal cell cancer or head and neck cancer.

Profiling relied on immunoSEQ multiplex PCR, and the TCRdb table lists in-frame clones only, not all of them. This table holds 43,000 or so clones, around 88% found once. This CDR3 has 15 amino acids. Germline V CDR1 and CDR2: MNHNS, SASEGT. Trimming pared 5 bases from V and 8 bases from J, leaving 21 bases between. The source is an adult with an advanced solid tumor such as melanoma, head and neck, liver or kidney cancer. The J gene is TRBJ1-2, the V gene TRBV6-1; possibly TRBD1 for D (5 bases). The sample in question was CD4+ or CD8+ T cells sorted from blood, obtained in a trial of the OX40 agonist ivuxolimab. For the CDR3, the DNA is TGTGCCAGCAGTATCTCACGGGGGACCCCCTGGGGCTACACCTTC. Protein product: CASSISRGTPWGYTF.